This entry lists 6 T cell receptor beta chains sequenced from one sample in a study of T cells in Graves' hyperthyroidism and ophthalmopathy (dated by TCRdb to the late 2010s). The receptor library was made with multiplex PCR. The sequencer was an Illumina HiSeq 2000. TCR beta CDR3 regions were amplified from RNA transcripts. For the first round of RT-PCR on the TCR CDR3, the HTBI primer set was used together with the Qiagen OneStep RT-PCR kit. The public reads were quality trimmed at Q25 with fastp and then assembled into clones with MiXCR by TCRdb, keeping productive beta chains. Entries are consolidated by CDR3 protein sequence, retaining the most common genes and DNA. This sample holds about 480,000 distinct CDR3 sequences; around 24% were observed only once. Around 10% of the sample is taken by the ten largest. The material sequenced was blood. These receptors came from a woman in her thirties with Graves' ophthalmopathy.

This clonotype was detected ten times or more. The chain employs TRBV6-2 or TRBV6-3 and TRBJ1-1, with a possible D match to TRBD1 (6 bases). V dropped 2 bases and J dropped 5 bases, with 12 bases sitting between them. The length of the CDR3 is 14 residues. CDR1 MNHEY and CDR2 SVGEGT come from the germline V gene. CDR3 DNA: TGTGCCAGCAGTTACGGGCAGGGGAGGACTGAAGCTTTCTTT. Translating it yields CASSYGQGRTEAFF.

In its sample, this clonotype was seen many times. CDR3 sequence (DNA): TGTGCCAGTACCTCACTAACGGGCGTTGGGACTGAAGCTTTCTTT. Encoded protein: CASTSLTGVGTEAFF. V gene TRBV19 combines with J gene TRBJ1-1; D is undetermined. CDR1 LNHDA and CDR2 SQIVND come from the germline V gene (reference sequence). The V end lost 7 bases, the J end lost 5 bases, and 20 bases lay between the germline ends. This CDR3 contains 15 residues.

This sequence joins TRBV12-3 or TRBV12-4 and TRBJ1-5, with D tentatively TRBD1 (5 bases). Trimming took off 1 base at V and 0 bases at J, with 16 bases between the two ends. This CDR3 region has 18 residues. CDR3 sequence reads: CASSLDRGFGYSNQPQHF. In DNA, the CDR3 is TGTGCCAGCAGTTTAGATCGGGGGTTCGGATATAGCAATCAGCCCCAGCATTTT.

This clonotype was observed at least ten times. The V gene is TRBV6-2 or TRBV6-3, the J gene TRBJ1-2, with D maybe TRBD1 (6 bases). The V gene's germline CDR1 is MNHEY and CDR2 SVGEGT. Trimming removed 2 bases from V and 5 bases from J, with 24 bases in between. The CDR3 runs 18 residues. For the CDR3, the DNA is TGTGCCAGCAGTTACCACTCTGGCCTTACAGGGCCGGGATATGGCTACACCTTC. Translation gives CASSYHSGLTGPGYGYTF.

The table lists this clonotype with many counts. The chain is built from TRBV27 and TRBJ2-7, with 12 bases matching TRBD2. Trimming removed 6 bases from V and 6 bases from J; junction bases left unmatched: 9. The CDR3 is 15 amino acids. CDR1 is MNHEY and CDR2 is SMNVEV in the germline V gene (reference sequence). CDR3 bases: TGTGCCAGCAGCCGATCTAGCGGGGGGGTTCGCGAGCAGTACTTC. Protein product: CASSRSSGGVREQYF.

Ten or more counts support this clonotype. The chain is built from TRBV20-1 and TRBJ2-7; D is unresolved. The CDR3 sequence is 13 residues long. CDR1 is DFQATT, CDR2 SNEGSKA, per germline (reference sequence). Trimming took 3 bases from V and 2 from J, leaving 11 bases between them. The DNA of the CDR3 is TGCAGTGCTAGCGGCGTAAACACCTACGAGCAGTACTTC. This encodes CSASGVNTYEQYF.